This T cell receptor (beta chain) was profiled in a study of blood T cell repertoires in COVID-19. Germline lookup yields CDR1 SGHRS and CDR2 YFSETQ. V was pared by 4 bases and J by 3 bases, with 8 bases of the junction left unmatched. CDR3 length equals 15 residues. In the original processing: Estimation of nucleated cell counts relied on the amplification of reference gene primers. Method: immunoSEQ multiplex PCR; TCRdb's copy keeps in-frame clones and lacks some. V, J and clone size derive from that table, while D and trimming were established from the DNA sequence. Of some 76,000 clones listed, around 89% were seen once; the top ten hold around 0.6%.

J is TRBJ1-1 and V is TRBV5-1; 8 bases are shared with TRBD1. The TCR sequence derives from a man between 60 and 70 years old with acute or convalescent COVID-19. What was sequenced was peripheral blood. The CDR3 DNA is TGCGCCAGCAGCCCTAGACAGGGGAGGGACACTGAAGCTTTCTTT. Its translation is CASSPRQGRDTEAFF.